These T cell receptor beta chains were read from a single sample in a study of lymphopenia after photon versus proton radiotherapy. The assay was immunoSEQ multiplex PCR, and TCRdb's table has in-frame clones only and misses some. This table has approximately 50,000 clones, around 83% appearing once. The specimen was peripheral blood, collected from a patient treated with photon-based radiotherapy. The receptor set was obtained from a man between 45 and 60 years old with gastric cancer. Each CDR3 is given with its conserved first and last residue. The D gene is left open where the match is weak. Clone size is given for some rows only: seen once, a few or many times, or a class if the clone is expanded.

D,J,size,V,CDR3,DNA
.,TRBJ1-1,.,TRBV5-4,CASSLDSGNTEAFF,TGTGCCAGCAGCTTGGACAGTGGGAACACTGAAGCTTTCTTT
.,TRBJ2-3,.,TRBV5-1,CASSSGPREPDTQYF,TGCGCCAGCAGCTCCGGGCCCCGGGAACCAGATACGCAGTATTTT
TRBD1,TRBJ2-7,.,TRBV15,CATSSTGVIWYEQYF,TGTGCCACCAGCAGTACAGGGGTAATTTGGTACGAGCAGTACTTC
.,TRBJ2-1,.,TRBV10-3,CAISETGFRHAEQFF,TGTGCCATCAGTGAAACAGGGTTTCGTCATGCTGAGCAGTTCTTC
.,TRBJ2-5,.,TRBV20-1,CSASWGETQYF,TGCAGTGCTAGTTGGGGAGAGACCCAGTACTTC
.,TRBJ2-3,once,TRBV19,CASSIRDTQYF,TGTGCCAGTAGTATTCGAGATACGCAGTATTTT
.,TRBJ2-7,medium-sized,TRBV28,CASTLRGDSYEQYF,TGTGCCAGCACCCTACGGGGAGACTCCTACGAGCAGTACTTC
TRBD2,TRBJ2-7,few,TRBV4-3,CASSQEVTSGTYEQYF,TGCGCCAGCAGCCAAGAAGTGACTAGCGGGACTTACGAGCAGTACTTC
TRBD1,TRBJ1-1,.,TRBV27,CASSPMTGGVTEAFF,TGTGCCAGCAGTCCGATGACAGGGGGGGTCACTGAAGCTTTCTTT
TRBD2,TRBJ2-2,.,TRBV30,CAWSPMSGRSTGKLFF,TGTGCCTGGAGTCCCATGAGCGGGAGGTCTACCGGGAAGCTGTTTTTT
.,TRBJ1-1,.,TRBV19,CASSGEGTEAFF,TGTGCCAGTTCGGGGGAAGGTACTGAAGCTTTCTTT
TRBD2,TRBJ2-3,.,TRBV11-2,CAGAGGPTDTQYF,TGTGCCGGAGCGGGAGGGCCGACAGATACGCAGTATTTT
TRBD1,TRBJ2-3,.,TRBV6-7,CASSYLDRGLDTQYF,TGTGCCAGCAGTTACCTGGACAGGGGGCTAGATACGCAGTATTTT
TRBD1,TRBJ2-1,.,TRBV19,CASSINRGLSYNEQFF,TGTGCCAGTAGTATAAACAGGGGGCTCTCCTACAATGAGCAGTTCTTC
TRBD1,TRBJ1-2,.,TRBV19,CATRGQGDYGYTF,TGTGCCACCCGGGGACAGGGCGACTATGGCTACACCTTC
.,TRBJ2-4,.,TRBV6-5,CASSYSLAGNIQYF,TGTGCCAGCAGTTACTCGCTGGCCGGGAACATTCAGTACTTC
.,TRBJ2-3,.,TRBV5-4,CASSFGQPASTDTQYF,TGTGCCAGCAGCTTCGGACAGCCCGCTAGCACAGATACGCAGTATTTT
.,TRBJ2-7,.,TRBV6-6,CASSSWTVDYEQYF,TGTGCCAGCAGTTCTTGGACAGTGGATTACGAGCAGTACTTC
TRBD1,TRBJ2-2,.,TRBV4-1,CASSRQGNTGELFF,TGCGCCAGCAGCCGACAGGGGAACACCGGGGAGCTGTTTTTT
.,TRBJ2-1,.,TRBV16,CASSQSSGDNEQFF,TGTGCCAGCAGCCAATCGTCAGGGGATAATGAGCAGTTCTTC
TRBD2,TRBJ2-3,.,TRBV14,CASSLLASGTDTQYF,TGTGCCAGCAGCCTACTAGCGAGTGGAACAGATACGCAGTATTTT
TRBD1,TRBJ1-2,.,TRBV5-1,CASSFDRGYGYTF,TGCGCCAGCAGCTTTGACAGGGGCTATGGCTACACCTTC